This passage covers 19 T cell receptor beta chains from one sample sequenced in a study of blood T cell repertoires in COVID-19. Generated by immunoSEQ multiplex PCR, the TCRdb table keeps only in-frame clones and is missing some. The data hold about 290,000 clones, with 80% to 90% observed a single time. The specimen sequenced was peripheral blood. Receptor source: a man aged 35 to 55 with acute or convalescent COVID-19.

V and J are TRBV24-1 and TRBJ2-7, with 8 bases aligning to TRBD1. The V gene end was trimmed by 6 bases and the J gene end by 5 bases; junction bases not matched to a gene: 11. The germline V gene has CDR1 KGHDR and CDR2 SFDVKD. This CDR3 spans 15 amino acids. CDR3 loop: CATSPGQGKVDEQYF. The DNA for the CDR3 is TGTGCCACCAGTCCCGGACAGGGAAAGGTCGACGAGCAGTACTTC.

This chain links TRBV25-1 with TRBJ1-4; no firm D call. From germline, CDR1 is MGHDK and CDR2 SYGVNS. The CDR3 contains 16 residues. The V and J ends lost 1 base and 2 bases respectively, with 11 bases between them. The CDR3 region is CASSELAAATNEKLFF. The DNA for the CDR3 is TGTGCCAGCAGTGAATTGGCGGCAGCTACTAATGAAAAACTGTTTTTT.

The chain couples TRBV27 to TRBJ2-2, with a tentative D call TRBD2 (6 bases). V lost 6 bases and J lost 1, with 15 bases in between. This CDR3 is 16 amino acids long. Germline loops: CDR1 MNHEY, CDR2 SMNVEV (reference sequence). For the CDR3, the DNA is TGTGCCAGCAGAGGGTCGGGACTTGGGAACACCGGGGAGCTGTTTTTT. Its protein is CASRGSGLGNTGELFF.

The chain is built from TRBV5-1 and TRBJ1-1, with TRBD1 as a possible D gene (5 bases). The CDR3 extends over 14 amino acids. The ends were cut back, 4 bases at V and 0 bases at J, with 10 bases in the middle. Germline CDR1 SGHRS, CDR2 YFSETQ. CDR3 region: CASSLRAMNTEAFF. For the CDR3, the DNA is TGCGCCAGCAGCCTCAGGGCCATGAACACTGAAGCTTTCTTT.

The V call is TRBV5-1, the J call TRBJ2-7; TRBD2 aligns across 16 bases. J was trimmed by 6 bases and V by 4 bases; bases with no gene match: 13. The CDR3 contains 18 residues. Germline lookup yields CDR1 SGHRS and CDR2 YFSETQ. CDR3 sequence: CASSRGTSGGALLPEQYF. The CDR3 DNA reads TGCGCCAGCAGCCGAGGGACTAGCGGGGGGGCCTTACTTCCCGAGCAGTACTTC.

The chain links TRBV20-1 to TRBJ1-3, with a possible D match to TRBD1 (6 bases). V gave up 3 bases and J gave up 4 bases, with 13 bases separating them. The CDR3 is 14 residues long. Germline values: CDR1 DFQATT, CDR2 SNEGSKA (reference sequence). CDR3: CSASPTGTGNTIYF. The CDR3 nucleotides are TGCAGTGCTAGTCCTACAGGGACGGGAAACACCATATATTTT.

The chain has TRBV7-2 and TRBJ2-7, with 8 bases aligning to TRBD2. Germline V lookup: CDR1 SGHTA, CDR2 FQGNSA. This CDR3 is 15 amino acids long. V dropped 3 bases and J dropped 0; count of bases not matched to a gene: 4. CDR3 nucleotides: TGTGCCAGCAGCTTGGCGGGGGGCCCCTCCTACGAGCAGTACTTC. Protein product: CASSLAGGPSYEQYF.

V gene TRBV18 combines with J gene TRBJ2-1; tentative D call: TRBD1 (5 bases). Germline V gene data show CDR1 as KGHSH and CDR2 as LQKENI. Trimming took off 4 bases at V and 3 bases at J, with 19 bases between the two ends. The CDR3 has 17 residues. DNA of the CDR3: TGTGCCAGCTCACATACCGCAGGGCCCGTACACTACAATGAGCAGTTCTTC. It is translated as CASSHTAGPVHYNEQFF.

This chain connects TRBV28 to TRBJ1-5, with 7 bases aligning to TRBD1. The ends lost 8 bases at V and 7 bases at J; junction bases unmatched: 11. The length of the CDR3 is 14 residues. Germline lookup yields CDR1 MDHEN and CDR2 SYDVKM. CDR3 DNA sequence: TGTGCCAGCGGGGCGGGACAGAGGGTCCAGCCCCAGCATTTT. It translates to CASGAGQRVQPQHF.

The chain combines TRBV3-1 (or the pseudogene TRBV3-2) with TRBJ2-7; TRBD1 agrees at 7 bases. Germline CDR1 is LGHDT and CDR2 is YNNKEL (reference sequence). The CDR3 extends over 15 amino acids. The trim removed 1 base at V and 5 bases at J, leaving 8 bases unmatched. The CDR3 loop is CASSQAGTVSHEQYF. The CDR3, as DNA: TGTGCCAGCAGCCAAGCCGGGACAGTGTCACACGAGCAGTACTTC.

The chain combines TRBV9 with TRBJ2-2, with TRBD1 identical over 9 bases. CDR1 SGDLS and CDR2 YYNGEE come from the germline V gene. CDR3 length: 16 residues. V shed 3 bases and J 7 bases; nucleotides not matched to a gene: 10. CDR3 bases: TGTGCCAGCAGCGGCCGGACAGGGGAATTGGACGGGGAGCTGTTTTTT. Translating gives CASSGRTGELDGELFF.

The chain links TRBV12-5 to TRBJ2-3, with D possibly matching TRBD2 (5 bases). This CDR3 is built from 14 residues. V lost 5 bases, J lost 4 bases, and 13 bases lay in between. The germline gives CDR1 LGHNT, CDR2 FRNRAP. The CDR3 DNA reads as TGTGCTAGTGGTCAACGGGGTTATTCAGATACGCAGTATTTT. It codes for CASGQRGYSDTQYF.

This sequence joins TRBV19 and TRBJ1-1, with a tentative D call TRBD1 (5 bases). The CDR3 is 14 amino acids. Germline-derived CDR1 and CDR2 are LNHDA and SQIVND (reference sequence). V lost 7 bases, J lost 0 bases, and 12 bases lay in between. The CDR3 nucleotides are TGTGCCAGTACACCCGGGGGTTTGAACACTGAAGCTTTCTTT. Translated, it gives CASTPGGLNTEAFF.

The rearrangement uses TRBV7-8 and TRBJ2-3, with 9 bases that match TRBD2. This CDR3 is built from 16 residues. Trimming took 4 bases from V and 0 from J; bases not matched to a gene: 5. Germline V gene data show CDR1 as SGHVS and CDR2 as FQNEAQ. For the CDR3, the DNA is TGTGCCAGCAGCTCAGGGACTAGCAGAAGCACAGATACGCAGTATTTT. Its translation: CASSSGTSRSTDTQYF.

The rearrangement links TRBV6-1 to TRBJ2-3, with TRBD2 identical over 11 bases. The length of the CDR3 is 18 residues. CDR1 is MNHNS and CDR2 is SASEGT in the germline V gene. J was trimmed by 6 bases and V by 4 bases; bases with no gene match: 15. The CDR3 nucleotides read TGTGCCAGCAGTGCAAGCAGGGCTAGCGGGGGGATCAGGGATACGCAGTATTTT. It codes for CASSASRASGGIRDTQYF.

The chain has TRBV5-1 and TRBJ1-1; the D gene is possibly TRBD1 (5 bases). V dropped 2 bases and J dropped 6 bases, with 14 bases sitting between them. CDR1 and CDR2 from the germline V gene are SGHRS and YFSETQ. The CDR3 consists of 14 residues. The CDR3 region is CASSFTGTTAEAFF. The CDR3 bases are TGCGCCAGCAGCTTCACCGGGACTACGGCTGAAGCTTTCTTT.

V usage is TRBV4-1 and J usage is TRBJ1-4, with 8 bases fitting TRBD1. The CDR3 is 14 residues long. Germline V gene sequence: CDR1 MGHRA, CDR2 YSYEKL. Trimming removed 4 bases from V and 6 bases from J; junction bases left unmatched: 4. As DNA, the CDR3 is TGCGCCAGCAGCCTGACAGGGGCGGATGAAAAACTGTTTTTT. Its translation is CASSLTGADEKLFF.

V gene TRBV2 combines with J gene TRBJ2-7; the match to TRBD1 covers 10 bases. The CDR3 length is 13 residues. CDR1 and CDR2 from the germline V gene are SNHLY and FYNNEI. The trim removed 6 bases at V and 5 bases at J, leaving 4 bases unmatched. The CDR3 loop reads CASRVGTGDEQYF. In DNA, the CDR3 is TGTGCCAGCAGGGTCGGGACAGGGGACGAGCAGTACTTC.

The V call is TRBV19, the J call TRBJ1-1, with 7 nucleotides matching TRBD1. Germline-derived CDR1 and CDR2 are LNHDA and SQIVND (reference sequence). This CDR3 has 13 residues. V gave up 6 bases and J gave up 4 bases; unmatched junction bases: 5. The CDR3, as DNA: TGTGCCAGTAGCCCTACAGGGGTCACTGAAGCTTTCTTT. Protein sequence: CASSPTGVTEAFF.